The clone carrying this TCR beta chain was detected only a few times. The record originates from a study of blood T cell repertoires in COVID-19. The CDR3 covers 16 residues. Method: immunoSEQ multiplex PCR; TCRdb's copy keeps in-frame clones and lacks some. The table shows 95,000 to 120,000 clones, with around 81% occurring only once. The sequenced material came from peripheral blood. This TCR derives from a woman aged 70-85 years with acute or convalescent COVID-19. The chain joins TRBV21-1 to TRBJ2-4; the tabulated D call, TRBD2, remains unverified against the DNA. TRBV21-1 is recorded as a pseudogene. CDR3 loop: CASSKGGRLAKNIQYF. CDR3 sequence (DNA): TGTGCCAGCAGCAAAGGAGGCCGACTAGCCAAAAACATTCAGTACTTC.